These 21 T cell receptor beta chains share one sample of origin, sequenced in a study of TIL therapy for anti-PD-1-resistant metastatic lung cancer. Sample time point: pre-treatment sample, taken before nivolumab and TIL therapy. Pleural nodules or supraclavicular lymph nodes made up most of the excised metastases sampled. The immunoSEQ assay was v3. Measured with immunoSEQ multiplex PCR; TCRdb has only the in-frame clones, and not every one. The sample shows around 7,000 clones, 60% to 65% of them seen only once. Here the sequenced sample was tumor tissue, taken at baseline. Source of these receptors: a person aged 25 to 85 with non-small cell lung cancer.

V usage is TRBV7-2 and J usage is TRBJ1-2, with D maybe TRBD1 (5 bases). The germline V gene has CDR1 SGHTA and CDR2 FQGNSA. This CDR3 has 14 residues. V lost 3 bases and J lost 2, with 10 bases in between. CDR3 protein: CASSFLGTNYGYTF. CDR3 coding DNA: TGTGCCAGCAGCTTCTTGGGGACCAACTATGGCTACACCTTC.

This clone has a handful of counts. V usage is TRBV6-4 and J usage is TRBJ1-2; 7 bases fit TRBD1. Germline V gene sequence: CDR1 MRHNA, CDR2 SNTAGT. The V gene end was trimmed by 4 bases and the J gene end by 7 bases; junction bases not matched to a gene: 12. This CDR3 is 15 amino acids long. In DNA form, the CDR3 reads TGTGCCAGCAGTGCCCTCGGACAGGCCTCAAGTGGCTACACCTTC. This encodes CASSALGQASSGYTF.

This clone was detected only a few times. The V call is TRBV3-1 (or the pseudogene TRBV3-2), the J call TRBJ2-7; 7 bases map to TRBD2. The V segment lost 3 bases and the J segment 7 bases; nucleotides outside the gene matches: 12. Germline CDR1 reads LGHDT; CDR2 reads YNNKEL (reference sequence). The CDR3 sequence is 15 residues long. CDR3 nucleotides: TGTGCCAGCAGCCACTCCCGGGGCGGGAGAGGGGAGCAGTACTTC. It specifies CASSHSRGGRGEQYF.

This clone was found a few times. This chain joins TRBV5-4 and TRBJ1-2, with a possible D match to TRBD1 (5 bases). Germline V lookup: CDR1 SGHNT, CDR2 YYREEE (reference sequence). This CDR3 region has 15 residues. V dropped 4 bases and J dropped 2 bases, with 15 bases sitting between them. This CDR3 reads CASSPWGVRNYGYTF. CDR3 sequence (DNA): TGTGCCAGCAGCCCATGGGGGGTCAGGAACTATGGCTACACCTTC.

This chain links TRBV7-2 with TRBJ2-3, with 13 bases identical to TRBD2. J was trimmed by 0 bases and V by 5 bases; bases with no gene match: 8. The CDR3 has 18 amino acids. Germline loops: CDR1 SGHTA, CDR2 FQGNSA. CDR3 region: CASSPRTSGGPSTDTQYF. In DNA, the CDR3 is TGTGCCAGCAGCCCCCGGACTAGCGGGGGCCCTAGCACAGATACGCAGTATTTT.

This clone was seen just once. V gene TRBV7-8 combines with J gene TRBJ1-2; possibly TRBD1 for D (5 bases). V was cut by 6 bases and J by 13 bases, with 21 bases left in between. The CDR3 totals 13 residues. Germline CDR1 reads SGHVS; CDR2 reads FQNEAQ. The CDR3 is CASRRPSERGCTF. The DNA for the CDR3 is TGTGCCAGCAGGCGTCCTTCGGAACGGGGGTGCACCTTC.

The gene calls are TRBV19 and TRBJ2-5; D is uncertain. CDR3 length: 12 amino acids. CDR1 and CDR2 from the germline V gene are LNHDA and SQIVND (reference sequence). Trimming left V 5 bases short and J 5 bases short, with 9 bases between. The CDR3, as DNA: TGTGCCAGTAGTGGCAATAGGGAGACCCAGTACTTC. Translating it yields CASSGNRETQYF.

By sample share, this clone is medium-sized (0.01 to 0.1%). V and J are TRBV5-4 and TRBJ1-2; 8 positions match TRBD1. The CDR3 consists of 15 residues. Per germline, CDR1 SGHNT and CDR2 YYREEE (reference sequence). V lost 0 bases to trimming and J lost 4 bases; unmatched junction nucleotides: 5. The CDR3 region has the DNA TGTGCCAGCAGCTTGGGGCAGGGGGCTGTCTATGGCTACACCTTC. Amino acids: CASSLGQGAVYGYTF.

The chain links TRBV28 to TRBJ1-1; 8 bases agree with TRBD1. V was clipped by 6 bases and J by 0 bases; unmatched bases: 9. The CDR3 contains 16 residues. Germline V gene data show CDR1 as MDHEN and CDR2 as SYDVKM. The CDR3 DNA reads TGTGCCAGCAGAAAAACAGGGGGTGTGATGAACACTGAAGCTTTCTTT. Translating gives CASRKTGGVMNTEAFF.

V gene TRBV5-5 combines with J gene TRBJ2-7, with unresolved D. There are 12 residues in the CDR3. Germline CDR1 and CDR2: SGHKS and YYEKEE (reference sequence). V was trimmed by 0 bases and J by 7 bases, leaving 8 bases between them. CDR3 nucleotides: TGTGCCAGCAGCTTGGGGATGGAAGAGCAGTACTTC. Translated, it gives CASSLGMEEQYF.

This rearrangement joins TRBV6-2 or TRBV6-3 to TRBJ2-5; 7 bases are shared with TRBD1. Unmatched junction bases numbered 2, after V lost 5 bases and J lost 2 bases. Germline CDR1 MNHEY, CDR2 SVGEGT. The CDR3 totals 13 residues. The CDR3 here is CASSGTEQETQYF. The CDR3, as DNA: TGTGCCAGCAGTGGGACAGAACAAGAGACCCAGTACTTC.

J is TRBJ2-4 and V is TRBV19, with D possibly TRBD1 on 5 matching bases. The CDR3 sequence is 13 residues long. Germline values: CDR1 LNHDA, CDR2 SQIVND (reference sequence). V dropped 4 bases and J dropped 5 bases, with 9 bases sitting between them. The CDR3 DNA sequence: TGTGCCAGTAGTAGGCAGGGTGAAAACATTCAGTACTTC. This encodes CASSRQGENIQYF.

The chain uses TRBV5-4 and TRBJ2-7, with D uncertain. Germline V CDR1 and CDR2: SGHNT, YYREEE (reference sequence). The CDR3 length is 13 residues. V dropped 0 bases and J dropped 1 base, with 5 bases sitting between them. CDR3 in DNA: TGTGCCAGCAGCTTGGACCCTTCCTACGAGCAGTACTTC. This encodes CASSLDPSYEQYF.

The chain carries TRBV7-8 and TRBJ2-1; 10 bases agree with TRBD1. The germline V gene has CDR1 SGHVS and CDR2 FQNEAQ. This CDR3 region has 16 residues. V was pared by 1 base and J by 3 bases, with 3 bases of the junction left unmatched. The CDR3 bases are TGTGCCAGCAGCTTAGGGGGACAGGGGCTCTACAATGAGCAGTTCTTC. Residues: CASSLGGQGLYNEQFF.

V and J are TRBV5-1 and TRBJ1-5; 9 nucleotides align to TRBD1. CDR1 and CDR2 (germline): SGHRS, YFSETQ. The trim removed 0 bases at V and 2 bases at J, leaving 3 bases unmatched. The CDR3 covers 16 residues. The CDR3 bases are TGCGCCAGCAGCTTGGGCGACAGGGGGGGCAATCAGCCCCAGCATTTT. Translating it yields CASSLGDRGGNQPQHF.

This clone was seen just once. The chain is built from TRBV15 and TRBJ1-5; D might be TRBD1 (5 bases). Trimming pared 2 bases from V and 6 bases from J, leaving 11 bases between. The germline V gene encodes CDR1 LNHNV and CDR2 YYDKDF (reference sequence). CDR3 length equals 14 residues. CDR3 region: CATSRSQGSQPQHF. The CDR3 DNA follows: TGTGCCACCAGCAGAAGCCAGGGAAGTCAGCCCCAGCATTTT.

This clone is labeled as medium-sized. The DNA of the CDR3 is TGTGCCAGCAGCTTGCAGAACACTGAAGCTTTCTTT. Translated: CASSLQNTEAFF. The chain employs TRBV11-2 and TRBJ1-1; D unresolved. CDR3 size: 12 residues. V was trimmed by 3 bases and J by 1 base, leaving 3 bases between them. Germline values: CDR1 SGHAT, CDR2 FQNNGV.

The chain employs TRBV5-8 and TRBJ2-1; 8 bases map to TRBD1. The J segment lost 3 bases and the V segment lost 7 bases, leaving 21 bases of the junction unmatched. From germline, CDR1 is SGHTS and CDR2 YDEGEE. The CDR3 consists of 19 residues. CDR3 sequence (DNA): TGTGCCAGCCCTCAGGCGAGGGCGACAGGGGCTCGGATCTACAATGAGCAGTTCTTC. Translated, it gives CASPQARATGARIYNEQFF.

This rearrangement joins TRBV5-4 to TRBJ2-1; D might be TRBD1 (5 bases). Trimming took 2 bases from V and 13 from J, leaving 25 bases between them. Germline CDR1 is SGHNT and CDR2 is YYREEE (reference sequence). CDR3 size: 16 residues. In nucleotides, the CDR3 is TGTGCCAGCAGCTTCAAATCAGGGCGAGAGGAGCCCGGCCAGTTCTTC. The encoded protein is CASSFKSGREEPGQFF.

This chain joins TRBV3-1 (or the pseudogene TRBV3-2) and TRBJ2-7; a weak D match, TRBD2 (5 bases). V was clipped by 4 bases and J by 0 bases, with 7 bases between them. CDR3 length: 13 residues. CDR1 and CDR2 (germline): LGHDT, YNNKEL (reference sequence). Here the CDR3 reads CASSRTVSYEQYF. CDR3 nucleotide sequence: TGTGCCAGCAGCCGGACTGTCTCCTACGAGCAGTACTTC.

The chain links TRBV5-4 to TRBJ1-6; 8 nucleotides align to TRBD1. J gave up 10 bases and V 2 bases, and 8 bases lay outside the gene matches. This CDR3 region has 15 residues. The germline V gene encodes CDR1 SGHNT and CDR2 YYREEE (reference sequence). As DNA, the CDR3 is TGTGCCAGCAGCTTTGGGCAGGGGGCGCGATCACCCCTCCACTTT. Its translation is CASSFGQGARSPLHF.